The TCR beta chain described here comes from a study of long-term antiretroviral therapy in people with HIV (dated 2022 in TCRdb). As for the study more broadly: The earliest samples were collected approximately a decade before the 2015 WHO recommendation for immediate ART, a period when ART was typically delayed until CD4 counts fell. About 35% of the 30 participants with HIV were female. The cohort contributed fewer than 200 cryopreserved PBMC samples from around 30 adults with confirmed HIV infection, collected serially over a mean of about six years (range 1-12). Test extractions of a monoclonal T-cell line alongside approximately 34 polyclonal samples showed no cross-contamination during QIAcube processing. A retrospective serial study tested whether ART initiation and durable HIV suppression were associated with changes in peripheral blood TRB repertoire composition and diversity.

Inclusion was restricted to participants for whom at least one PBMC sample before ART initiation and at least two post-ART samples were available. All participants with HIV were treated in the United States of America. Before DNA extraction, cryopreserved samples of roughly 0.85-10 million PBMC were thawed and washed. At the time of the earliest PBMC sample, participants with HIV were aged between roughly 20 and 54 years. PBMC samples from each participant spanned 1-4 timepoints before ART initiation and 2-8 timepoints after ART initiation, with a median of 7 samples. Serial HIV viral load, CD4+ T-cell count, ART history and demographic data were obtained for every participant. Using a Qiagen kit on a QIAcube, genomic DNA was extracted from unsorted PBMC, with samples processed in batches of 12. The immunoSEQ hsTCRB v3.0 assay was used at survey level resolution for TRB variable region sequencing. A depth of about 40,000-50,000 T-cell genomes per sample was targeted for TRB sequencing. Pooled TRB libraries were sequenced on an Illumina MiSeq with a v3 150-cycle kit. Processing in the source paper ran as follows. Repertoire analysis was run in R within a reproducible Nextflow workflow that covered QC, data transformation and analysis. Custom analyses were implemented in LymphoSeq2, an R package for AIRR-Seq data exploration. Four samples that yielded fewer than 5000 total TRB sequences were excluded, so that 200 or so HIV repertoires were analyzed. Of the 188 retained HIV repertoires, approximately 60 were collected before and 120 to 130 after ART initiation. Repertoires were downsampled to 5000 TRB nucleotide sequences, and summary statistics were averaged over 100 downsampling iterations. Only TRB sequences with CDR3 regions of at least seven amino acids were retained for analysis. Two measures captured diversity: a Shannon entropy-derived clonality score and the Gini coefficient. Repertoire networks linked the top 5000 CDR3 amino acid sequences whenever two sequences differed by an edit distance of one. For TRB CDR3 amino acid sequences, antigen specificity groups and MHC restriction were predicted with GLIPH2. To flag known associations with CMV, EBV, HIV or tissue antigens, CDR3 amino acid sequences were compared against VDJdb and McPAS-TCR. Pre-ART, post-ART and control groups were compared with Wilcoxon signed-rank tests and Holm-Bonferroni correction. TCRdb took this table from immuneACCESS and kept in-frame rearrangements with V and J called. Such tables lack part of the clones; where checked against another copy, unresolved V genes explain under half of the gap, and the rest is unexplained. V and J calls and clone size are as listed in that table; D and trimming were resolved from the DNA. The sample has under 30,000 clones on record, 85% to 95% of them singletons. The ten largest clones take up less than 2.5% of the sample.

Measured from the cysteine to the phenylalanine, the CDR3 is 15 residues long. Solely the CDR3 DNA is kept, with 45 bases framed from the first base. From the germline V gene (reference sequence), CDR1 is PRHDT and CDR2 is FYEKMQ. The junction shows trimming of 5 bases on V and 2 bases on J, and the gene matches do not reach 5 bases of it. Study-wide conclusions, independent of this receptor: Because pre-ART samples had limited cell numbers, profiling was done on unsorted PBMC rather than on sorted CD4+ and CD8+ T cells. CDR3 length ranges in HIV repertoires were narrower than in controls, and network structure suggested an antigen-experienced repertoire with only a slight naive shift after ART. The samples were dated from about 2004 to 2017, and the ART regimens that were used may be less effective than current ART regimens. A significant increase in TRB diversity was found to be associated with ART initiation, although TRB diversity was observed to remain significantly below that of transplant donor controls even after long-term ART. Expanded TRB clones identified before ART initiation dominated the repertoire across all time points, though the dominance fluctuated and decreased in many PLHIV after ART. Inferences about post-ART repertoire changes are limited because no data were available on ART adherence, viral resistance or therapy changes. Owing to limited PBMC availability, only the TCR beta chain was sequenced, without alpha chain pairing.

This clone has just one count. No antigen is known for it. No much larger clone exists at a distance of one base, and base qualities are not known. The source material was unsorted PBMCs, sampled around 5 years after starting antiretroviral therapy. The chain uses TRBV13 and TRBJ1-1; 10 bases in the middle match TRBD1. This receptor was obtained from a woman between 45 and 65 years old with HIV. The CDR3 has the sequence CASSKRTGGNTEAFF. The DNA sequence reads TGTGCCAGCAGCAAAAGGACAGGGGGTAACACTGAAGCTTTCTTT.